This T cell receptor (beta chain) was identified in a study of shared clonotypes between healthy human individuals. Clones were read by immunoSEQ multiplex PCR, and TCRdb kept only the in-frame ones, dropping some. The sample lists over 850,000 clones; around 82% were seen once. The germline V gene has CDR1 SGHRS and CDR2 YFSETQ. The length of the CDR3 is 15 residues. Trimming took 4 bases from V and 9 from J; bases not matched to a gene: 14. The sequence was obtained from a man aged 18 to 29 in good health. Some clones in this sample may be carry-over from other donors' samples. The rearrangement uses TRBV5-1 and TRBJ2-7, with 9 bases fitting TRBD2. The specimen was memory CD4+ T cells from PBMCs. The subset here: CD45RA-negative fraction. This CDR3 is CASSPGVAGAVVQYF. In DNA form, the CDR3 reads TGCGCCAGCAGCCCGGGGGTAGCGGGAGCAGTAGTGCAGTACTTC.